The T cell receptor (beta chain) under discussion was sequenced for a study of T cells in localized non-small cell lung cancer. Points from the study as a whole: Heterogeneity cannot be ruled out, as sequencing used one tumor region only. The highest T cell clonality was in uninvolved adjacent lung, above tumor.

Germline CDR1 reads SGHRS; CDR2 reads YFSETQ. This CDR3 spans 16 amino acids. V was pared by 1 base and J by 6 bases, with 10 bases of the junction left unmatched. With respect to this clone: What it recognizes is unknown.

Measured with immunoSEQ multiplex PCR; TCRdb has only the in-frame clones, and not every one. Of about 1,600 clones listed, approximately 20% are singletons. The sample in question was normal lung tissue next to the tumor, obtained before any cancer treatment. This receptor was obtained from a female donor over 55 with stage I lung adenocarcinoma. The chain couples TRBV5-1 to TRBJ1-2, with 9 nucleotides matching TRBD1. DNA for the CDR3: TGCGCCAGCAGCTTGTCCAACAGGGGGCGCGGCGATGGCTACACCTTC. Translated: CASSLSNRGRGDGYTF.